These 11 T cell receptor beta chains originate from one sample sequenced in a study of preoperative IRX-2 immunotherapy in early breast cancer. Measured with immunoSEQ multiplex PCR; TCRdb has only the in-frame clones, and not every one. The sample has about 62,000 clones, roughly 94% seen once. The treatment was: preoperative locoregional IRX-2 cytokine immunotherapy. Sample acquisition took place from a patient treated with IRX-2 immunotherapy. The receptors were gathered from a human donor with breast cancer.

The V gene is TRBV30, the J gene TRBJ2-7; 9 bases are a match to TRBD1. V lost 3 bases, J lost 4 bases, and 7 bases stayed unmatched. The CDR3 length is 14 residues. Germline V lookup: CDR1 GTSNPN, CDR2 SVGIG (reference sequence). The CDR3 coding sequence is TGTGCCTGGAGCCCGACAGGGGGGCCGTACGAGCAGTACTTC. Translation: CAWSPTGGPYEQYF.

The V call is TRBV27, the J call TRBJ2-2; 12 nucleotides line up with TRBD2. The CDR3 has 16 amino acids. The V and J ends lost 6 bases and 2 bases, in that order; junction bases with no gene match: 4. In germline, CDR1 is MNHEY, CDR2 SMNVEV (reference sequence). CDR3 coding DNA: TGTGCCAGCAGGGCTAGCGGGGGGGTTAACACCGGGGAGCTGTTTTTT. Protein product: CASRASGGVNTGELFF.

The V gene is TRBV5-8, the J gene TRBJ1-1; 9 positions agree with TRBD1. CDR1 and CDR2 (germline): SGHTS, YDEGEE. Trimming cost V 5 bases and J 5 bases; bases outside gene matches: 16. This CDR3 is 17 amino acids long. CDR3 DNA sequence: TGTGCCAGCAGTGCTCTTTTTTACAGGGGGCTAATGACTGAAGCTTTCTTT. Protein: CASSALFYRGLMTEAFF. Variable domain in full (rest from reference TRBV5-8 and TRBJ1-1): EAGVTQSPTHLIKTRGQQATLRCSPISGHTSVYWYQQALGLGLQFLLWYDEGEERNRGNFPPRFSGRQFPNYSSELNVNALELEDSALYLCASSALFYRGLMTEAFFGQGTRLTVV.

The rearrangement uses TRBV7-8 and TRBJ1-5; possible D gene TRBD1, 6 bases. This CDR3 has 16 amino acids. Per the germline V gene, CDR1 is SGHVS and CDR2 is FQNEAQ. The V end was cut by 0 bases, the J end by 6 bases, with 15 bases between. The CDR3 region is CASSLAPNREAQPQHF. CDR3 sequence (DNA): TGTGCCAGCAGCTTAGCGCCAAACAGGGAGGCTCAGCCCCAGCATTTT.

The chain is built from TRBV7-8 and TRBJ2-3; perhaps TRBD2 as D (5 bases). This CDR3 is built from 12 residues. Looked up from germline, CDR1 is SGHVS and CDR2 is FQNEAQ. V shed 6 bases and J shed 6 bases, with 10 bases lying between them. DNA of the CDR3: TGTGCCAGCAGAAAAGGCGGGGATACGCAGTATTTT. Its protein product is CASRKGGDTQYF.

The rearrangement links TRBV11-3 to TRBJ1-1; tentatively, D is TRBD1 (5 bases). Trimming shortened V by 2 bases and J by 4 bases, and 8 bases separated the two germline ends. This CDR3 contains 13 residues. Germline CDR1 SGHNT, CDR2 YENEEA. CDR3 loop: CASSLQGGTEAFF. CDR3 bases: TGTGCCAGCAGCTTACAGGGTGGCACTGAAGCTTTCTTT.

This clone showed up just once. The V and J genes are TRBV27 and TRBJ2-7, with TRBD2 matching 12 bases. With V trimmed by 3 bases and J by 7 bases, 1 base remained unmatched. Germline CDR1 MNHEY, CDR2 SMNVEV (reference sequence). The CDR3 spans 13 residues. CDR3 coding DNA: TGTGCCAGCAGTTTTCTAGCGGGGGGGGAGCAGTACTTC. This codes for CASSFLAGGEQYF.

The chain is built from TRBV19 and TRBJ2-2; TRBD1 aligns across 9 bases. The germline V gene has CDR1 LNHDA and CDR2 SQIVND (reference sequence). Unmatched junction bases numbered 6, after V lost 7 bases and J lost 6 bases. The CDR3 spans 14 residues. As DNA, the CDR3 is TGTGCCAGTACCGGGACAGGGCTAGCCGGGGAGCTGTTTTTT. It specifies CASTGTGLAGELFF.

The chain combines TRBV28 with TRBJ2-1; D uncertain. This CDR3 has 13 amino acids. V lost 3 bases, J lost 4 bases, and 7 bases lay in between. The germline CDR1 and CDR2 sequences are MDHEN and SYDVKM. In DNA form, the CDR3 reads TGTGCCAGCAGTTTCGCACTTTACAATGAGCAGTTCTTC. It translates to CASSFALYNEQFF.

The gene calls are TRBV5-1 and TRBJ2-2; 11 nucleotides line up with TRBD2. The CDR3 loop spans 19 amino acids. V shed 0 bases and J 3 bases; nucleotides not matched to a gene: 10. CDR1 and CDR2 (germline): SGHRS, YFSETQ. The DNA for the CDR3 is TGCGCCAGCAGCTTGGCCAGTAGCGGGAGGGCCTTTGACACCGGGGAGCTGTTTTTT. Protein sequence: CASSLASSGRAFDTGELFF.

As for this clone: The same CDR3 can be traced to other DNA sequences in this sample. V and J are TRBV30 and TRBJ2-5, with TRBD1 as a possible D gene (6 bases). The CDR3 sequence is 12 residues long. The V gene's germline CDR1 is GTSNPN and CDR2 SVGIG (reference sequence). Trimming removed 2 bases from V and 5 bases from J, with 9 bases in between. The CDR3 DNA follows: TGTGCCTGGAGTCCAGGGGCGGAGACCCAGTACTTC. It specifies CAWSPGAETQYF.